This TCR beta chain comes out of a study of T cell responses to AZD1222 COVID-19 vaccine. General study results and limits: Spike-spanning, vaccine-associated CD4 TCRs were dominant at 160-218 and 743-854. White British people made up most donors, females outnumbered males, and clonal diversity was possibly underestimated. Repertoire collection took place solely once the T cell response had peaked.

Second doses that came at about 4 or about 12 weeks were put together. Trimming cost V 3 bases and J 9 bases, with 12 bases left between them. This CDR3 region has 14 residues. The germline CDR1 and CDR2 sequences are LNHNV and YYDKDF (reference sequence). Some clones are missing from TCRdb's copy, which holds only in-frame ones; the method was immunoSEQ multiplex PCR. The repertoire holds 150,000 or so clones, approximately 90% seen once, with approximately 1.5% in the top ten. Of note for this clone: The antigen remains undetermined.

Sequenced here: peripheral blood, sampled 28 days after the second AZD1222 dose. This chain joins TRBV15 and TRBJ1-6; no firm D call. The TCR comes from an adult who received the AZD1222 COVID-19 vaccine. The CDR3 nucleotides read TGTGCCACCAGCAGTTACACGAACGGTTCACCCCTCCACTTT. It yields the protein CATSSYTNGSPLHF. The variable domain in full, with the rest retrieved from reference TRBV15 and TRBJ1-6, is DAMVIQNPRYQVTQFGKPVTLSCSQTLNHNVMYWYQQKSSQAPKLLFHYYDKDFNNEADTPDNFQSRRPNTSFCFLDIRSPGLGDTAMYLCATSSYTNGSPLHFGNGTRLTVT.